These 2 T cell receptor beta chains were sequenced from one sample in a study of cytomegalovirus exposure and HLA in healthy donors. Libraries were prepared by immunoSEQ multiplex PCR; TCRdb keeps only in-frame clonotypes and omits some of them. This sample has 200,000 or so clones, with around 80% found just once. Source material: PBMCs. The origin of the receptors is a woman aged 25 to 39 in good health and CMV-seropositive.

The V gene is TRBV29-1, the J gene TRBJ2-7, with D perhaps TRBD1 (7 bases). Germline V CDR1 and CDR2: SQVTM, ANQGSEA. Between the trimmed V and J ends, which lost 2 bases and 2 bases, there was a span of 13 bases. This CDR3 contains 14 residues. The CDR3, as DNA: TGCAGCGTTGAAAAAACAGGGGAGGCCTACGAGCAGTACTTC. Translation: CSVEKTGEAYEQYF.

J is TRBJ1-5 and V is TRBV6-5, with 7 bases identical to TRBD1. CDR1 and CDR2 (germline): MNHEY, SVGAGI. This CDR3 region has 15 residues. The V and J ends lost 4 bases and 2 bases, in that order; junction bases with no gene match: 5. CDR3: CASSSGGQGNQPQHF. CDR3 coding DNA: TGTGCCAGCAGTTCCGGAGGACAGGGCAATCAGCCCCAGCATTTT.